Sequencing of this TCR beta chain was carried out in a study of T cells after yellow fever vaccination. Study details: For low cell numbers, libraries were made with SMART-Seq v4 Ultra Low Input.

A process of 5'RACE template switching, which added a universal primer site and UMIs, was used to make TCR cDNA. One entry per CDR3 protein results from TCRdb running MiXCR on the 5' RACE reads. The sample holds a few hundred thousand distinct CDR3 sequences, roughly 11% seen once. In regard to this clonotype: Its target is not known.

Broader study findings: Abundant bulk-derived clonotypes could contaminate FACS-sorted repertoires. Though weaker, the secondary response peaked faster, on day 5 versus 15.

This CDR3 comprises 12 residues. With V trimmed by 9 bases and J by 2 bases, 1 base remained unmatched. The germline CDR1 and CDR2 sequences are SNHLY and FYNNEI. The sample in question was PBMCs, obtained on the day of the first yellow fever vaccination. The chain uses TRBV2 and TRBJ2-1; the match to TRBD1 covers 7 bases. This TCR derives from a man aged 18 to 30 who received the YFV17D yellow fever vaccine. CDR3 sequence: CASGQAYNEQFF. The CDR3 coding sequence is TGTGCCAGTGGACAGGCCTACAATGAGCAGTTCTTC.